Below are 9 T cell receptor beta chains sequenced from a single sample in a study of blood T cells in healthy people across ages. Sample-barcoded 5' priming and a J-beta primer mix drove a second PCR of about 7 to 12 cycles. TCRdb re-called the 5' RACE reads through MiXCR, storing one row per CDR3 protein. This table has more than 1.4 million distinct CDR3 sequences, roughly 40% appearing once. The specimen was blood. The receptors come from a young woman in good health.

The V gene is TRBV27, the J gene TRBJ2-1; D gene ambiguous. This CDR3 has 13 residues. Germline values: CDR1 MNHEY, CDR2 SMNVEV (reference sequence). Trimming removed 5 bases at V and 9 bases at J, with 14 bases between. The DNA for the CDR3 is TGTGCCAGCAGTCTCGGGCGATGGGGTGAGCAGTTCTTC. Its protein product is CASSLGRWGEQFF.

This clonotype was counted only a few times. The chain is built from TRBV7-8 and TRBJ2-5, with D perhaps matching TRBD2 (6 bases). Between the trimmed V and J ends, which lost 4 bases and 4 bases, there was a span of 16 bases. The CDR3 is 15 amino acids. Germline CDR1 and CDR2: SGHVS and FQNEAQ. The DNA for the CDR3 is TGTGCCAGCAGCTACAGTACGGGGGTGGGAGAGACCCAGTACTTC. This codes for CASSYSTGVGETQYF.

This chain links TRBV29-1 with TRBJ2-5, with 8 positions matching TRBD2. Germline trimming cut 4 bases from V and 5 bases from J; bases unmatched to any gene: 12. Per germline, CDR1 SQVTM and CDR2 ANQGSEA. This CDR3 contains 15 residues. Written as DNA, the CDR3 is TGCAGCGTTGGAACTGCAGCGGGGGCCGGGGAGACCCAGTACTTC. Its protein is CSVGTAAGAGETQYF.

This rearrangement joins TRBV3-1 to TRBJ1-1; D is ambiguous. Germline assignment: CDR1 LGHDT and CDR2 YNNKEL (reference sequence). V was clipped by 2 bases and J by 5 bases, with 9 bases between them. The CDR3 is 13 residues long. The CDR3 DNA is TGTGCCAGCAGCCAAAATGGTATGACTGAAGCTTTCTTT. Translation gives CASSQNGMTEAFF.

The rearrangement joins TRBV5-1 to TRBJ1-2; D is ambiguous. CDR1 SGHRS and CDR2 YFSETQ come from the germline V gene. V gave up 4 bases and J gave up 4 bases, with 14 bases separating them. The CDR3 is 14 amino acids. CDR3 loop: CASSPHFLAYGYTF. DNA of the CDR3: TGCGCCAGCAGCCCGCACTTCTTGGCCTATGGCTACACCTTC.

This chain connects TRBV6-6 to TRBJ1-2, with TRBD1 as a possible D gene (6 bases). Per the germline V gene, CDR1 is MNHNY and CDR2 is SVGAGI (reference sequence). This CDR3 spans 16 amino acids. Trimming stripped 0 bases from V and 8 bases from J, with 19 bases between. The CDR3 loop reads CASSYSIGLAGEGYTF. CDR3 sequence (DNA): TGTGCCAGCAGTTACTCGATTGGTCTGGCAGGGGAAGGCTACACCTTC.

This clonotype has a handful of counts. The V gene is TRBV6-2 or TRBV6-3, the J gene TRBJ1-2; the D gene is possibly TRBD1 (5 bases). Trimming left V 5 bases short and J 4 bases short, with 11 bases between. The germline CDR1 and CDR2 sequences are MNHEY and SVGEGT. The CDR3 is made up of 13 amino acids. The CDR3 loop is CASSTGDVYGYTF. The CDR3 DNA reads as TGTGCCAGCAGTACCGGGGACGTCTATGGCTACACCTTC.

This clonotype has more than one count but fewer than ten. The chain joins TRBV7-2 to TRBJ2-5; either TRBD1 or TRBD2 may supply D (5 bases each). V was trimmed by 5 bases and J by 4 bases, leaving 11 bases between them. The CDR3 sequence is 13 residues long. Germline V gene data show CDR1 as SGHTA and CDR2 as FQGNSA. The chain's CDR3 is CASSGSGGETQYF. The CDR3 region has the DNA TGTGCCAGCAGCGGATCTGGGGGAGAGACCCAGTACTTC.

The V gene is TRBV3-1, the J gene TRBJ2-5; 8 bases fit TRBD1. Per germline, CDR1 LGHDT and CDR2 YNNKEL (reference sequence). The CDR3 sequence is 18 residues long. After removal of 1 base from V and 0 bases from J, the junction contained 10 bases not matched to a gene. CDR3 in amino acids: CASSQAPHRQGYQETQYF. As DNA, the CDR3 is TGTGCCAGCAGCCAAGCCCCCCACCGACAGGGGTACCAAGAGACCCAGTACTTC.